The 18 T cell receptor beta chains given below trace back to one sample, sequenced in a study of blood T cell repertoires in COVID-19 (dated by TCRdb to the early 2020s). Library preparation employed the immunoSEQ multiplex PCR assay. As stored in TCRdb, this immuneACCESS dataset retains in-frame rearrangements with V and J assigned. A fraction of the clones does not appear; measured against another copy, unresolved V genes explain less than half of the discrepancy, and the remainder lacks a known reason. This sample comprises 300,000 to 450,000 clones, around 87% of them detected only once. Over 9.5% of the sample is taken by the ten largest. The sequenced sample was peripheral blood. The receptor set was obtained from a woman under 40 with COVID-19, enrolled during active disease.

CDR3 DNA sequence: TGCAGTGCTAGTGACGGTGTCACTGAAGCTTTCTTT. It codes for CSASDGVTEAFF. The chain is built from TRBV20-1 and TRBJ1-1; D is undetermined. Germline-derived CDR1 and CDR2 are DFQATT and SNEGSKA (reference sequence). This CDR3 has 12 amino acids. V lost 3 bases to trimming and J lost 4 bases, with 9 bases between them.

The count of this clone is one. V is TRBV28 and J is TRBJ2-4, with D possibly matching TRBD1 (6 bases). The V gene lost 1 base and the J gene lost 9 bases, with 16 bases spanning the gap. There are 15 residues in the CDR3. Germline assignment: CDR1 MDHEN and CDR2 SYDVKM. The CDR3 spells CASSLLQGMFSIQYF. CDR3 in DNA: TGTGCCAGCAGTTTATTGCAGGGGATGTTTTCCATTCAGTACTTC. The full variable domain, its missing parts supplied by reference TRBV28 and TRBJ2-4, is DVKVTQSSRYLVKRTGEKVFLECVQDMDHENMFWYRQDPGLGLRLIYFSYDVKMKEKGDIPEGYSVSREKKERFSLILESASTNQTSMYLCASSLLQGMFSIQYFGAGTRLSVL.

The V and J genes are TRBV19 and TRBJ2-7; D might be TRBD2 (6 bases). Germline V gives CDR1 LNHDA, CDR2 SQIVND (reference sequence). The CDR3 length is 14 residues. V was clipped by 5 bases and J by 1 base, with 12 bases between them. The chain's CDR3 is CASSAGLFSYEQYF. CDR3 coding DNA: TGTGCCAGTAGTGCCGGACTATTTTCCTACGAGCAGTACTTC.

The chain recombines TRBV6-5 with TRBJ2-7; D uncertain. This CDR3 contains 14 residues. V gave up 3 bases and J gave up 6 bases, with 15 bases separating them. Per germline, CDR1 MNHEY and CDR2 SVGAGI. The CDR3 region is CASSYTTPPLEQYF. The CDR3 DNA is TGTGCCAGCAGTTATACAACGCCGCCCCTCGAGCAGTACTTC.

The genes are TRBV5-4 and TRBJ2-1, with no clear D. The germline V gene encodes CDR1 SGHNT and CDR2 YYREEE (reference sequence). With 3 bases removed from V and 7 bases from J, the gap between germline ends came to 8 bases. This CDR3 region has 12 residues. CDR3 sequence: CASSSVRNEQFF. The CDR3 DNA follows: TGTGCCAGCAGCTCCGTGAGGAATGAGCAGTTCTTC.

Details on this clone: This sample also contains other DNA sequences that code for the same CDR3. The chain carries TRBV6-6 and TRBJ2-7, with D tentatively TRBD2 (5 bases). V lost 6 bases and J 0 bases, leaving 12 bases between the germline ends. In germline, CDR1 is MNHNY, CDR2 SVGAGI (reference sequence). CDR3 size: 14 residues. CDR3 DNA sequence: TGTGCCAGCAGGACGGGTGGGAGCTCCTACGAGCAGTACTTC. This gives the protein CASRTGGSSYEQYF.

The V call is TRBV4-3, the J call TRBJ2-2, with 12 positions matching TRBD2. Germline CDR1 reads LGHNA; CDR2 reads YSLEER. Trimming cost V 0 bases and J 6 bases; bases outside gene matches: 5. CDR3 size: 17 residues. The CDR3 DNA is TGCGCCAGCAGCCAAGACCTACTAGCGGGAGGCCCCGGGGAGCTGTTTTTT. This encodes CASSQDLLAGGPGELFF.

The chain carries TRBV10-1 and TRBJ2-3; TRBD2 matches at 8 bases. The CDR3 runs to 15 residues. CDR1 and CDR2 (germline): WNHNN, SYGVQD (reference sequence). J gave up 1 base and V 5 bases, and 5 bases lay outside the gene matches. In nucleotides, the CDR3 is TGCGCCAGCAGTAAGAGCGGGAGTCGCACAGATACGCAGTATTTT. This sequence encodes CASSKSGSRTDTQYF.

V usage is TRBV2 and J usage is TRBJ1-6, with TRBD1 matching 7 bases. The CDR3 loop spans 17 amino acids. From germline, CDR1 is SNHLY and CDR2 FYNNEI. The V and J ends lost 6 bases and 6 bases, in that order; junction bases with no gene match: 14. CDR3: CASRRKSTGAGNSPLHF. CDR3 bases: TGTGCCAGCAGAAGAAAGTCAACAGGGGCGGGTAATTCACCCCTCCACTTT.

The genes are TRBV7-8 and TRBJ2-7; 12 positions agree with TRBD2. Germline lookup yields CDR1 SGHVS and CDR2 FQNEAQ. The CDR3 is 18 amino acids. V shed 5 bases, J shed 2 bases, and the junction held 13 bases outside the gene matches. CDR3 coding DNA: TGTGCCAGCAGCCGCCCGGGACTAGCGGGTCTAAGTCCCTACGAGCAGTACTTC. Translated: CASSRPGLAGLSPYEQYF.

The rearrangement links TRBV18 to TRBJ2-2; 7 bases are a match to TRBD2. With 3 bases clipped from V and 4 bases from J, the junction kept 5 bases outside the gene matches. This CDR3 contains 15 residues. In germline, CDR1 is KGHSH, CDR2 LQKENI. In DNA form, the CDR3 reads TGTGCCAGCTCACCCGGACTAGTTTCCACCGGGGAGCTGTTTTTT. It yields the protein CASSPGLVSTGELFF.

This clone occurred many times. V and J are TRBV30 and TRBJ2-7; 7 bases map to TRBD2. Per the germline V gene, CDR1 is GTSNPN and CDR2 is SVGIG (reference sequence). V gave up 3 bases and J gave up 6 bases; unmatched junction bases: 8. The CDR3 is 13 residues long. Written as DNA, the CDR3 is TGTGCCTGGAGCGAGGGAACTAGCGCCGAGCAGTACTTC. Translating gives CAWSEGTSAEQYF.

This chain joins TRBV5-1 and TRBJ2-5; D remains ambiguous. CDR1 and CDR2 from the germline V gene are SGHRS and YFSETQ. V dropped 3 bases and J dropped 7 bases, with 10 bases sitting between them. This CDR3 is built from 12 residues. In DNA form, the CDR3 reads TGCGCCAGCAGCTGGGCCGACGGGACCCAGTACTTC. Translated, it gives CASSWADGTQYF.

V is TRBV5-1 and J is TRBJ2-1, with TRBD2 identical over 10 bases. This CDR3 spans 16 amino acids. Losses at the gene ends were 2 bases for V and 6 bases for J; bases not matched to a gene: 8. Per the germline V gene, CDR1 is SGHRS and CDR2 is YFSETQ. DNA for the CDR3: TGCGCCAGCAGCTTAGTTTCCGGGACTAGCGCCAATGAGCAGTTCTTC. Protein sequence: CASSLVSGTSANEQFF.

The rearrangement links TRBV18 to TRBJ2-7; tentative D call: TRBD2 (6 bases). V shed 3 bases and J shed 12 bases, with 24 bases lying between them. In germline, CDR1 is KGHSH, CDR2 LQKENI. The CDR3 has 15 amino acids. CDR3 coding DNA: TGTGCCAGCTCACCCCCTTCCGTGGGGGGACTGGGTTCGTACTTC. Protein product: CASSPPSVGGLGSYF.

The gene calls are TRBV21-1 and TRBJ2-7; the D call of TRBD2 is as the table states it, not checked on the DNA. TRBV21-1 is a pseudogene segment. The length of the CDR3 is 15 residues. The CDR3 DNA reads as TGTGCCAGCAGGAGGAAGCGGGAGGCCACCTACGAGCAGTACTTC. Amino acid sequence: CASRRKREATYEQYF.

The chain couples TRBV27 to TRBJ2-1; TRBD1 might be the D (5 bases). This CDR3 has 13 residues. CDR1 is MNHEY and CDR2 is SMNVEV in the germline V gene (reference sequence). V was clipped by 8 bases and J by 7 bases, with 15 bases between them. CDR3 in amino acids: CASSWGRWNEQFF. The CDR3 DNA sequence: TGTGCCAGCTCCTGGGGCCGGTGGAATGAGCAGTTCTTC.

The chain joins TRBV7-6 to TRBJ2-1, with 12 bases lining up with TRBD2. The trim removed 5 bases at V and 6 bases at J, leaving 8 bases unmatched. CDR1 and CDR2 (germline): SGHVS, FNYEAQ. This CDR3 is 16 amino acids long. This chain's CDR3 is CASSTASGRGTNEQFF. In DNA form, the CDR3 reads TGTGCCAGCAGCACGGCTAGCGGGAGGGGGACCAATGAGCAGTTCTTC.